The clone carrying this T cell receptor (beta chain) was observed a few times. There are 14 residues in the CDR3. CDR1 is DFQATT and CDR2 is SNEGSKA in the germline V gene (reference sequence). V was clipped by 6 bases and J by 6 bases; unmatched bases: 9. This entry comes from a study of patients and donors after allogeneic stem cell transplantation. TCRdb recomputed calls from the RT-PCR reads with MiXCR, one row per CDR3 protein. The table records 70,000 to 85,000 distinct CDR3 sequences, roughly 29% of them present only once. The chain recombines TRBV20-1 with TRBJ1-5, with 9 bases matching TRBD1. Specimen: blood, either unsorted or a sorted T cell fraction (not recorded which). The TCR comes from a human donor who was either an allogeneic HSCT recipient or a stem cell or donor lymphocyte infusion donor (not recorded which). It is not recorded whose cells these are; they may come from a transplant donor. The CDR3 reads CSANRGLIGQPQHF. In nucleotides, the CDR3 is TGCAGTGCAAACAGGGGGCTCATAGGTCAGCCCCAGCATTTT.